This T cell receptor (beta chain) derives from a study of cytomegalovirus exposure and HLA in healthy donors. As for the study in general: Of 398 genotyped donors, 65% to 85% clustered with self-reported Caucasian donors. Overall study findings and caveats: When analyzed later, a missense DCLRE1C variant was found to be linked to TCR beta V- and J-gene trimming. In an earlier analysis, most TCR beta V segments were productive about 87% or about 30% of the time.

The germline V gene has CDR1 SGHDT and CDR2 YYEEEE. V was trimmed by 0 bases and J by 4 bases, leaving 11 bases between them. CDR3 length equals 15 residues. About this clone itself: Antigen unknown.

This PCR relied on a set of 60 Vbeta primers and 13 Jbeta primers. TCRdb's copy holds only in-frame clones and misses some; the assay was immunoSEQ multiplex PCR. The table lists roughly 150,000 clones, 70% to 80% of them singletons. The receptor's source is a man aged 35-49 years in good health and CMV-seropositive. Material: PBMCs. V gene TRBV5-6 combines with J gene TRBJ2-1; D perhaps matches TRBD1 (6 bases). The DNA of the CDR3 is TGTGCCAGCAGCTTGGGGCAGGGGAAGTACAATGAGCAGTTCTTC. Protein sequence: CASSLGQGKYNEQFF.